Shown below are 7 T cell receptor beta chains from a single sample sequenced in a study of CD8+CD57+ T cells in acquired aplastic anemia. For CDR3 and TCR beta VDJ profiling, genomic DNA was the template used. Using its own MiXCR run on the reads, TCRdb lists one record per CDR3 protein. The data show about 210,000 distinct CDR3 sequences, approximately 60% seen once. The sample comprised sorted CD4+, CD8+, or CD8+CD57+ T cells (not recorded which) from PBMCs. The source is a human donor in good health.

This clonotype was counted ten times or more. The CDR3 region is CASSSRTSGPTDTQYF. DNA for the CDR3: TGTGCCAGCAGCTCCCGCACTAGCGGCCCCACAGATACGCAGTATTTT. This chain joins TRBV5-8 and TRBJ2-3; 8 nucleotides align to TRBD2. This CDR3 spans 16 amino acids. Germline values: CDR1 SGHTS, CDR2 YDEGEE. The V segment lost 3 bases and the J segment 2 bases; nucleotides outside the gene matches: 8.

The rearrangement uses TRBV24-1 and TRBJ2-5; 9 nucleotides match TRBD1. Germline CDR1 and CDR2: KGHDR and SFDVKD. Trimming cost V 2 bases and J 0 bases; bases outside gene matches: 6. The CDR3 extends over 17 amino acids. The DNA of the CDR3 is TGTGCCACCAGTGATTCCCACAGGGGGCAGTACCAAGAGACCCAGTACTTC. This encodes CATSDSHRGQYQETQYF.

The chain is built from TRBV7-3 and TRBJ2-5; D is unresolved. The CDR3 spans 10 residues. Germline-derived CDR1 and CDR2 are SGHTA and FQGTGA. The germline V and J ends were trimmed by 7 bases and 2 bases, with 2 bases remaining between them. The CDR3 nucleotides are TGTGCCAGCAAGCAAGAGACCCAGTACTTC. It specifies CASKQETQYF.

This clonotype was picked up many times. V is TRBV19 and J is TRBJ2-7; tentative D call: TRBD2 (6 bases). The CDR3 contains 16 residues. Deletions cut 4 bases from V and 2 bases from J, with 18 bases between. The germline gives CDR1 LNHDA, CDR2 SQIVND (reference sequence). The CDR3 nucleotides read TGTGCCAGTAGTACCCTCCAGGGCGGGAACGCCTACGAGCAGTACTTC. Its translation: CASSTLQGGNAYEQYF.

The J gene is TRBJ2-1, the V gene TRBV20-1; possibly TRBD2 for D (6 bases). V lost 6 bases and J 7 bases, leaving 16 bases between the germline ends. CDR1 and CDR2 (germline): DFQATT, SNEGSKA (reference sequence). The CDR3 consists of 13 residues. The CDR3 loop reads CSAPGTSSNEQFF. As DNA, the CDR3 is TGCAGTGCACCCGGGACTTCTAGTAATGAGCAGTTCTTC.

This rearrangement joins TRBV7-2 to TRBJ2-5, with unresolved D. The CDR3 is made up of 14 amino acids. Trimming took 1 base from V and 4 from J, leaving 10 bases between them. Germline V gene sequence: CDR1 SGHTA, CDR2 FQGNSA. CDR3 amino acids: CASSLVADAETQYF. The CDR3, as DNA: TGTGCCAGCAGCTTAGTGGCGGACGCAGAGACCCAGTACTTC.

In regard to this clonotype: The CDR3 ends on some other residue instead of the conserved phenylalanine or tryptophan, so this is likely a read error. This chain uses TRBV12-5 with TRBJ2-4, with D possibly TRBD1 on 5 matching bases. The CDR3 is made up of 17 amino acids. Germline V lookup: CDR1 LGHNT, CDR2 FRNRAP. Trimming removed 1 base from V and 0 bases from J, with 13 bases in between. CDR3 protein: CASGLDKTEIAKNIQYL. The CDR3 DNA is TGTGCTAGTGGTTTGGATAAGACAGAGATAGCCAAAAACATTCAGTACCTC.